The next 18 T cell receptor beta chains were all read from a single sample in a study of cytomegalovirus exposure and HLA in healthy donors. Primers: 60 Vbeta forward and 13 Jbeta reverse. Clones were sequenced by immunoSEQ multiplex PCR, and TCRdb holds only the in-frame ones, with some missing. This table holds about 120,000 clones, over 65% found once. The source material was PBMCs. The receptor source for this set is a young man in good health and CMV-seropositive.

The chain uses TRBV11-3 and TRBJ2-5; 9 bases line up with TRBD1. V dropped 2 bases and J dropped 5; count of bases not matched to a gene: 3. The germline CDR1 and CDR2 sequences are SGHNT and YENEEA. The CDR3 consists of 14 residues. CDR3 region: CASSLTGQGETQYF. The CDR3 nucleotides read TGTGCCAGCAGCTTAACTGGACAGGGGGAGACCCAGTACTTC.

The J gene is TRBJ2-1, the V gene TRBV4-3; 11 nucleotides agree with TRBD1. V lost 5 bases to trimming and J lost 6 bases; unmatched junction nucleotides: 9. The CDR3 sequence is 16 residues long. Germline V lookup: CDR1 LGHNA, CDR2 YSLEER. CDR3 DNA sequence: TGCGCCAGCAGCTGGGCTTGGACAGGGGGCTTCAATGAGCAGTTCTTC. Protein product: CASSWAWTGGFNEQFF.

In DNA form, the CDR3 reads TGCAGCGTTGCCGGAACAGGTCTTCCGTCGGGGACCCAGTACTTC. Translating gives CSVAGTGLPSGTQYF. The rearrangement links TRBV29-1 to TRBJ2-5; the D gene is possibly TRBD1 (5 bases). The length of the CDR3 is 15 residues. Per germline, CDR1 SQVTM and CDR2 ANQGSEA. V lost 4 bases to trimming and J lost 7 bases, with 22 bases between them.

The rearrangement uses TRBV19 and TRBJ2-4, with 10 bases lining up with TRBD2. Trimming removed 3 bases from V and 6 bases from J; junction bases left unmatched: 5. Germline V gives CDR1 LNHDA, CDR2 SQIVND (reference sequence). The CDR3 contains 15 residues. CDR3 in DNA: TGTGCCAGTAGTATTTTTGCTAGCGGGGGAAACATTCAGTACTTC. Protein: CASSIFASGGNIQYF.

This clone was observed a few times. The chain uses TRBV7-6 and TRBJ2-1, with 7 positions matching TRBD1. This CDR3 is 14 amino acids long. CDR1 and CDR2 from the germline V gene are SGHVS and FNYEAQ. Trimming removed 0 bases from V and 4 bases from J; junction bases left unmatched: 0. CDR3 region: CASSLAGQYNEQFF. DNA of the CDR3: TGTGCCAGCAGCTTAGCGGGACAGTACAATGAGCAGTTCTTC.

The chain combines TRBV28 with TRBJ2-7; TRBD2 matches at 8 bases. Germline CDR1 reads MDHEN; CDR2 reads SYDVKM. Unmatched junction bases numbered 4, after V lost 3 bases and J lost 0 bases. The CDR3 is 15 residues long. As DNA, the CDR3 is TGTGCCAGCAGTTTCGGGGGGGTTCGCTCCTACGAGCAGTACTTC. Translated, it gives CASSFGGVRSYEQYF.

The rearrangement links TRBV6-5 to TRBJ1-4, with a possible D match to TRBD1 (6 bases). V was trimmed by 0 bases and J by 8 bases, leaving 16 bases between them. The CDR3 runs to 16 residues. Germline lookup yields CDR1 MNHEY and CDR2 SVGAGI. CDR3 nucleotide sequence: TGTGCCAGCAGTTACTCCCCGGGACACCTGGGGGAAAAACTGTTTTTT. It translates to CASSYSPGHLGEKLFF.

This clone was seen a few times. The gene calls are TRBV10-3 and TRBJ2-7, with 8 positions matching TRBD1. Losses at the gene ends were 10 bases for V and 2 bases for J; bases not matched to a gene: 16. The CDR3 is 16 residues long. Germline-derived CDR1 and CDR2 are ENHRY and SYGVKD. The chain's CDR3 is CATDPLDRGQPYEQYF. The CDR3, as DNA: TGTGCCACCGACCCCCTTGACAGGGGTCAACCCTACGAGCAGTACTTC.

The chain links TRBV5-1 to TRBJ1-6, with TRBD1 identical over 8 bases. CDR1 and CDR2 from the germline V gene are SGHRS and YFSETQ. Trimming at V came to 5 bases and at J to 5 bases, leaving 6 bases not matched to a gene. The CDR3 runs to 15 residues. The CDR3 coding sequence is TGCGCCAGCAGTCTGGGACAGGTCGATAATTCACCCCTCCACTTT. It translates to CASSLGQVDNSPLHF.

In DNA, the CDR3 is TGTGCCAGTAGTTTCCTAGGATCCATGAACACTGAAGCTTTCTTT. Its protein product is CASSFLGSMNTEAFF. The chain is built from TRBV19 and TRBJ1-1; D remains unclear. V was pared by 5 bases and J by 0 bases, with 13 bases between. Germline V CDR1 and CDR2: LNHDA, SQIVND (reference sequence). The CDR3 is 15 amino acids.

The genes are TRBV6-5 and TRBJ2-5; perhaps TRBD1 as D (6 bases). CDR1 and CDR2 from the germline V gene are MNHEY and SVGAGI. The ends were cut back, 8 bases at V and 2 bases at J, with 12 bases in the middle. The CDR3 has 13 amino acids. The CDR3 region is CASESQGQETQYF. CDR3 DNA sequence: TGTGCCAGCGAATCACAGGGTCAAGAGACCCAGTACTTC.

V and J are TRBV28 and TRBJ2-5; 7 bases agree with TRBD1. The trim removed 6 bases at V and 5 bases at J, leaving 9 bases unmatched. From germline, CDR1 is MDHEN and CDR2 SYDVKM. The CDR3 extends over 14 amino acids. The CDR3 reads CASSMGTVRETQYF. The CDR3 nucleotides are TGTGCCAGCAGCATGGGGACAGTCCGGGAGACCCAGTACTTC.

The rearrangement links TRBV30 to TRBJ1-1, with 9 bases identical to TRBD1. Unmatched junction bases numbered 2, after V lost 2 bases and J lost 10 bases. CDR1 is GTSNPN and CDR2 is SVGIG in the germline V gene (reference sequence). The CDR3 totals 11 residues. The CDR3 loop is CAWSRQGGAFF. The DNA of the CDR3 is TGTGCCTGGAGTCGACAGGGGGGAGCTTTCTTT.

The chain is built from TRBV5-1 and TRBJ2-3; D may be TRBD1 (5 bases). Germline CDR1 is SGHRS and CDR2 is YFSETQ. The CDR3 sequence is 16 residues long. V lost 0 bases and J 1 base, leaving 12 bases between the germline ends. CDR3 nucleotide sequence: TGCGCCAGCAGCTTGGGTACCCAGGGTGGCACAGATACGCAGTATTTT. Protein sequence: CASSLGTQGGTDTQYF.

V gene TRBV19 combines with J gene TRBJ2-4, with D hard to call. The CDR3 sequence is 15 residues long. CDR1 LNHDA and CDR2 SQIVND come from the germline V gene (reference sequence). V lost 2 bases and J 1 base, leaving 9 bases between the germline ends. The CDR3 region has the DNA TGTGCCAGTAGTATACCCGAGCGTGCCAAAAACATTCAGTACTTC. Translation gives CASSIPERAKNIQYF.

The chain uses TRBV15 and TRBJ1-4; unclear D gene. CDR1 is LNHNV, CDR2 YYDKDF, per germline (reference sequence). Trimming left V 0 bases short and J 0 bases short, with 8 bases between. This CDR3 is built from 16 residues. CDR3 bases: TGTGCCACCAGCAGAGATCCGGGGACAACTAATGAAAAACTGTTTTTT. As protein: CATSRDPGTTNEKLFF.

This clone showed up just once. The V call is TRBV19, the J call TRBJ1-5; 9 positions match TRBD1. The germline gives CDR1 LNHDA, CDR2 SQIVND (reference sequence). The CDR3 has 13 amino acids. V gave up 4 bases and J gave up 12 bases; unmatched junction bases: 7. For the CDR3, the DNA is TGTGCCAGTAGTAATACAGGGGGCAGCTTCCAGCATTTT. The encoded protein is CASSNTGGSFQHF.

CDR3 sequence: CASSLNGGARKPMNTEAFF. DNA of the CDR3: TGTGCCAGCAGCTTAAACGGGGGGGCACGGAAACCTATGAACACTGAAGCTTTCTTT. The chain links TRBV7-6 to TRBJ1-1, with D tentatively TRBD1 (6 bases). The V gene lost 2 bases and the J gene lost 0 bases, with 22 bases spanning the gap. Germline CDR1 and CDR2: SGHVS and FNYEAQ. The CDR3 spans 19 residues.